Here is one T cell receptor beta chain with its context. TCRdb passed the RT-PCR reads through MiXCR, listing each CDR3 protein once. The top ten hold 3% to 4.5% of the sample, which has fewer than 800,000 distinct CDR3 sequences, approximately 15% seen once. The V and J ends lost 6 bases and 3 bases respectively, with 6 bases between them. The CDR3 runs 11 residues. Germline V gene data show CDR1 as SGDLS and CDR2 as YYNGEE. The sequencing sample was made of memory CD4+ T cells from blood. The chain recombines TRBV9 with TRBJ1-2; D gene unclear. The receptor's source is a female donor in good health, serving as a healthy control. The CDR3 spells CASTRDYGYTF. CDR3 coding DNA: TGTGCCAGCACTAGGGACTATGGCTACACCTTC.